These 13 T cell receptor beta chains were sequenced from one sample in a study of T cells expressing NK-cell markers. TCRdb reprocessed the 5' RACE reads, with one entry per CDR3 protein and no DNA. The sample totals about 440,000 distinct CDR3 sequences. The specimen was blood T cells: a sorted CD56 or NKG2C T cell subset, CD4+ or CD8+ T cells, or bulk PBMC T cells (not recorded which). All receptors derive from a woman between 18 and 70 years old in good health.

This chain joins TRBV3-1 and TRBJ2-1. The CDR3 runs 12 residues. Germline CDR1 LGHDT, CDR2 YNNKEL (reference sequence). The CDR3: CASSQLLAEQFF.

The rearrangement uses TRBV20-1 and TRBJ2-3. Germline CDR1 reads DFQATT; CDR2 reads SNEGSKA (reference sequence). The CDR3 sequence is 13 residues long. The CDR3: CSARDYSTDTQYF.

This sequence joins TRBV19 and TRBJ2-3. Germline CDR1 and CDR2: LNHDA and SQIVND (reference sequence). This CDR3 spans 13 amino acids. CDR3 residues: CASSILGTDTQYF.

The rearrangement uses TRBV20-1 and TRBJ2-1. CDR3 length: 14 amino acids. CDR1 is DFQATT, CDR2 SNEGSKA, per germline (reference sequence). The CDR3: CSARPEAVYNEQFF.

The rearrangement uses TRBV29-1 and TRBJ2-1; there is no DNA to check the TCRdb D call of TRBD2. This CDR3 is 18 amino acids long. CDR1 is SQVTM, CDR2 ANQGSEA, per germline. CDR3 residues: CSVFGLAGGRSSYNEQFF.

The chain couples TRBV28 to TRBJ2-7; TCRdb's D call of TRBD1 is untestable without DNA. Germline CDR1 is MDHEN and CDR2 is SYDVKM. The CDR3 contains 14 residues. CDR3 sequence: CASSFQDRGYEQYF.

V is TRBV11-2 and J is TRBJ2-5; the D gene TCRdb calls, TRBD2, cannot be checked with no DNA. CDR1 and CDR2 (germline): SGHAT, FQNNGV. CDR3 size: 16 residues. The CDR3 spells CASSSWTSGAQETQYF.

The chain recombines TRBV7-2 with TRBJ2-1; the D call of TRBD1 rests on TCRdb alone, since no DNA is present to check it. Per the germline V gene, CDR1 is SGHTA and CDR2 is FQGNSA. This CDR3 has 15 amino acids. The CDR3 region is CASRGGRVSYNEQFF.

The chain's CDR3 is CSASRGNAYNEQFF. The V call is TRBV20-1, the J call TRBJ2-1. The CDR3 has 14 residues. Germline CDR1 DFQATT, CDR2 SNEGSKA (reference sequence).

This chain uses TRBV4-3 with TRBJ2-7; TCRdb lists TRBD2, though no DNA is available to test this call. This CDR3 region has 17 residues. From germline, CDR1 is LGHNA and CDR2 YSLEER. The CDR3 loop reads CASSQDHLRLAVYEQYF.

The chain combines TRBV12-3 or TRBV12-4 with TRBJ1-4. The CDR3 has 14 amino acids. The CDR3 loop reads CASKPYGRNEKLFF.

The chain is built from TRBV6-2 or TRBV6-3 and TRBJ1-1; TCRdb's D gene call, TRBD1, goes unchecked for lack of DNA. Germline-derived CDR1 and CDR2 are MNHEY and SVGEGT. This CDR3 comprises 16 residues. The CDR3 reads CASSWGAGTVNTEAFF.

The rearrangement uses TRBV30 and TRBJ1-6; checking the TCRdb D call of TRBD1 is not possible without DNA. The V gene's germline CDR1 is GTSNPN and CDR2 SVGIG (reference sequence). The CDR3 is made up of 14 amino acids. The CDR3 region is CAWSKGQENSPLHF.